This is a list of T cell receptor beta chains from one sample in a study of CD8 T cells in ankylosing spondylitis. MiXCR was run by TCRdb on the 5' RACE reads, yielding one entry per CDR3 protein. The sample consists of about 240,000 distinct CDR3 sequences, around 9.1% of them appearing once. Specimen: blood, either unsorted or a sorted T cell fraction (not recorded which). These receptors originate from a male donor with ankylosing spondylitis or in good health (not recorded which). The CDR3 runs from the conserved cysteine through the conserved F or W. A D gene is named only where the DNA matches it firmly. The size entry is marked missing in some rows and otherwise reads once, few, many or a size class.

D gene: NA
V gene: TRBV29-1
clone size: NA
J gene: TRBJ1-1
CDR3 protein: CSVEEGKAFF
CDR3 DNA: TGCAGCGTTGAAGAGGGGAAAGCTTTCTTT

D gene: NA
V gene: TRBV20-1
clone size: many
J gene: TRBJ1-2
CDR3 protein: CSASSDRGEGYTF
CDR3 DNA: TGCAGTGCTAGTTCGGATAGAGGAGAGGGCTACACCTTC

D gene: NA
V gene: TRBV10-3
clone size: many
J gene: TRBJ2-1
CDR3 protein: CAISRGLNEQFF
CDR3 DNA: TGTGCCATCAGTCGGGGCTTAAATGAGCAGTTCTTC

D gene: NA
V gene: TRBV2
clone size: NA
J gene: TRBJ2-3
CDR3 protein: CASFGSGTDTQYF
CDR3 DNA: TGTGCCAGCTTCGGTAGCGGAACAGATACGCAGTATTTT

D gene: NA
V gene: TRBV6-2/TRBV6-3
clone size: many
J gene: TRBJ2-3
CDR3 protein: CASSPTQRGTDTQYF
CDR3 DNA: TGTGCCAGCAGCCCCACGCAGCGGGGCACAGATACGCAGTATTTT

D gene: NA
V gene: TRBV5-6
clone size: many
J gene: TRBJ2-3
CDR3 protein: CASSLGGISTDTQYF
CDR3 DNA: TGTGCCAGCAGCTTGGGGGGAATAAGCACAGATACGCAGTATTTT

D gene: NA
V gene: TRBV7-2
clone size: many
J gene: TRBJ2-2
CDR3 protein: CASSLAGTGTGELFF
CDR3 DNA: TGTGCCAGCAGCTTAGCTGGGACTGGGACCGGGGAGCTGTTTTTT

D gene: NA
V gene: TRBV27
clone size: many
J gene: TRBJ1-5
CDR3 protein: CASSNRDQPQHF
CDR3 DNA: TGTGCCAGCAGCAACAGGGATCAGCCCCAGCATTTT

D gene: NA
V gene: TRBV7-2
clone size: few
J gene: TRBJ2-7
CDR3 protein: CASSTAAGSYEQYF
CDR3 DNA: TGTGCCAGCAGCACAGCAGCCGGGTCCTACGAGCAGTACTTC

D gene: NA
V gene: TRBV5-1
clone size: many
J gene: TRBJ2-7
CDR3 protein: CASSLGGKAYEQYF
CDR3 DNA: TGCGCCAGCAGCTTGGGCGGGAAGGCCTACGAGCAGTACTTC

D gene: NA
V gene: TRBV2
clone size: many
J gene: TRBJ1-1
CDR3 protein: CASKVGGTEAFF
CDR3 DNA: TGTGCCAGCAAGGTTGGGGGGACTGAAGCTTTCTTT

D gene: NA
V gene: TRBV4-1
clone size: NA
J gene: TRBJ1-6
CDR3 protein: CASSQGGQRPLHF
CDR3 DNA: TGCGCCAGCAGCCAAGGGGGACAACGGCCCCTCCACTTT

D gene: NA
V gene: TRBV4-3
clone size: few
J gene: TRBJ2-7
CDR3 protein: CASSQGQGKEQYF
CDR3 DNA: TGCGCCAGCAGCCAAGGCCAGGGGAAGGAGCAGTACTTC

D gene: TRBD1
V gene: TRBV10-3
clone size: many
J gene: TRBJ1-1
CDR3 protein: CAISDRGPSEAFF
CDR3 DNA: TGTGCCATCAGCGACAGGGGGCCCTCTGAAGCTTTCTTT

D gene: TRBD1
V gene: TRBV5-1
clone size: many
J gene: TRBJ1-5
CDR3 protein: CASAPGWGQGAEPQHF
CDR3 DNA: TGCGCCAGCGCTCCCGGCTGGGGACAGGGTGCTGAGCCCCAGCATTTT

D gene: NA
V gene: TRBV27
clone size: many
J gene: TRBJ1-1
CDR3 protein: CASSFNGERAFF
CDR3 DNA: TGTGCCAGCAGTTTTAACGGAGAACGAGCTTTCTTT

D gene: NA
V gene: TRBV7-9
clone size: many
J gene: TRBJ2-1
CDR3 protein: CASSGPGLSAYNEQFF
CDR3 DNA: TGTGCCAGCAGCGGCCCGGGACTTTCAGCCTACAATGAGCAGTTCTTC

D gene: TRBD2
V gene: TRBV20-1
clone size: NA
J gene: TRBJ2-7
CDR3 protein: CSARISGTSDDYEQYF
CDR3 DNA: TGCAGTGCTAGGATATCGGGGACTAGCGATGACTACGAGCAGTACTTC

D gene: NA
V gene: TRBV5-1
clone size: many
J gene: TRBJ1-4
CDR3 protein: CASSLGDLKEKLFF
CDR3 DNA: TGCGCCAGCAGCTTGGGGGACCTTAAGGAAAAACTGTTTTTT

D gene: NA
V gene: TRBV7-2
clone size: few
J gene: TRBJ2-2
CDR3 protein: CASSPRDLNTGELFF
CDR3 DNA: TGTGCCAGCAGCCCCCGGGACTTAAACACCGGGGAGCTGTTTTTT

D gene: NA
V gene: TRBV7-2
clone size: few
J gene: TRBJ2-1
CDR3 protein: CASSPPPGVNEQFF
CDR3 DNA: TGTGCCAGCAGCCCCCCGCCCGGGGTGAATGAGCAGTTCTTC

D gene: TRBD1
V gene: TRBV7-2
clone size: few
J gene: TRBJ1-1
CDR3 protein: CASSWGVRGTEAFF
CDR3 DNA: TGTGCCAGCAGCTGGGGCGTCAGGGGGACTGAAGCTTTCTTT